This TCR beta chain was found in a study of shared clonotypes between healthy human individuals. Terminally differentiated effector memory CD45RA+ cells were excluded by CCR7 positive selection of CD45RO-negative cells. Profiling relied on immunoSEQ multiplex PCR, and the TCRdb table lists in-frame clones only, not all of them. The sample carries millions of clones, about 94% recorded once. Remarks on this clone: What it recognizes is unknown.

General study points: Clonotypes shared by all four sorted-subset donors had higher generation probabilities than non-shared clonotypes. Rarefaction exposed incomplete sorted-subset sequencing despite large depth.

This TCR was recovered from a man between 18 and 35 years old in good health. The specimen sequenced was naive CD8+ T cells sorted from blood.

The CDR3 region is CASSPKGARETQYF. In nucleotides, the CDR3 is TGTGCCAGCAGCCCAAAGGGGGCTCGAGAGACCCAGTACTTC. The rearrangement links TRBV5-6 to TRBJ2-5; the match to TRBD1 covers 7 bases. V gave up 4 bases and J gave up 4 bases; unmatched junction bases: 7. Germline CDR1 and CDR2: SGHDT and YYEEEE. The CDR3 extends over 14 amino acids.